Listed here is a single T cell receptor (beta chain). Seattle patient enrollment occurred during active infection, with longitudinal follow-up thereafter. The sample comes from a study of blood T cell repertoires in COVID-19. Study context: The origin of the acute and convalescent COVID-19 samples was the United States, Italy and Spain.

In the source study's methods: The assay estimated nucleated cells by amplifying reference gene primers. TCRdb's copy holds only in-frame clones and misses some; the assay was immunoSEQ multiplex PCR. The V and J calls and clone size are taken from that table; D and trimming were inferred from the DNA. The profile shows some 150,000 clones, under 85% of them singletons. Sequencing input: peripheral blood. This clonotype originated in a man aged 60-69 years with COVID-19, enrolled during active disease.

Here the CDR3 DNA reads TGTGCCAGCAGTCTCAGGACAGGGTGGGACTCCTACAATGAGCAGTTCTTC. Its protein product is CASSLRTGWDSYNEQFF. The chain couples TRBV6-2 or TRBV6-3 to TRBJ2-1; 8 positions agree with TRBD1. V lost 5 bases to trimming and J lost 0 bases; unmatched junction nucleotides: 9. Germline V gives CDR1 MNHEY, CDR2 SVGEGT. The CDR3 consists of 17 residues.